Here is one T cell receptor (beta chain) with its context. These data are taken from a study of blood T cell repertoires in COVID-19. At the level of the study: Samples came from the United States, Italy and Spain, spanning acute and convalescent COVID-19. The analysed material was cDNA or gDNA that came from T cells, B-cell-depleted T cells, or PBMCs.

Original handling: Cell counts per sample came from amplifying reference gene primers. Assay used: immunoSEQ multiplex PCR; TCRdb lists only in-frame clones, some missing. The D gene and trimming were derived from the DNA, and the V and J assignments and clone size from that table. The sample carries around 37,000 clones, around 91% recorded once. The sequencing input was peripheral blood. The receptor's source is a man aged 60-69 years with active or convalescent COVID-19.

CDR3 region: CASSQGAVNEKLFF. The CDR3 DNA is TGCGCCAGCAGCCAAGGGGCCGTGAATGAAAAACTGTTTTTT. The chain links TRBV4-3 to TRBJ1-4; no clear D. The CDR3 sequence is 14 residues long. Looked up from germline, CDR1 is LGHNA and CDR2 is YSLEER. V was trimmed by 1 base and J by 5 bases, leaving 8 bases between them.